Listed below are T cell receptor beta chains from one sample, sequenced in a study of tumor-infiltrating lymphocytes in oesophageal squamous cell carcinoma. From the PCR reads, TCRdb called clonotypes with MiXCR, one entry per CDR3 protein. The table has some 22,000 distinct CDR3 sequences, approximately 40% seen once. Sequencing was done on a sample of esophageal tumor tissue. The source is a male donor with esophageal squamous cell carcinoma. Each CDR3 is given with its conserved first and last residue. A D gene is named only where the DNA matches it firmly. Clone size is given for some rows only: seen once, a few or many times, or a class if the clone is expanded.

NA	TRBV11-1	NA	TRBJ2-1	TGTGCCAGCAGCAAGCAGTCTGAGCAGTTCTTC	CASSKQSEQFF
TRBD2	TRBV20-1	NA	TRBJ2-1	TGCAGTGCTAGGTCCAGCGGGAGCCACAATGAGCAGTTCTTC	CSARSSGSHNEQFF
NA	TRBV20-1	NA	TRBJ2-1	TGCAGTGTCGGGGGCTTCGGGGATGAGCAGTTCTTC	CSVGGFGDEQFF
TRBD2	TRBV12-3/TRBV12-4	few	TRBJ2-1	TGTGCCAGCAGTTCTCGAAGGACTAGCGACTCCTCCTACGAGCAGTTCTTC	CASSSRRTSDSSYEQFF
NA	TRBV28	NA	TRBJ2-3	TGTGCCAGCCTCGACAGGAGCTACGAGGGGCAGTATTTT	CASLDRSYEGQYF
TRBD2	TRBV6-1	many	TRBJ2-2	TGTGCCAGCAGGGACCACCGGCTAGCGGGAGGGCCCACCGGGGAGCTGTTTTTT	CASRDHRLAGGPTGELFF
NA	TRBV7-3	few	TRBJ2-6	TGTGCCAGCAGCGTCACAGGGAGCGGGGCCAACGTCCTGACTTTC	CASSVTGSGANVLTF
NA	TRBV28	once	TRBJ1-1	TGTGCCAGCAGTTTACCGGGTGGCACTGAAGCTTTCTTT	CASSLPGGTEAFF
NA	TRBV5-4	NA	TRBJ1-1	TGCGCCAGCAGCCGTGGGGGGGCGAACACTGAAGCTTTCTTT	CASSRGGANTEAFF
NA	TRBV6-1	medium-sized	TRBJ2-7	TGTGCCAGCAGTGAAGGGTACGGGATACAATACGAGCAGTACTTC	CASSEGYGIQYEQYF
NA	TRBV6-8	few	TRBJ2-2	TGTGCCAGCAGATCGGACAGACTGAACACCGGGGAGCTGTTTTTT	CASRSDRLNTGELFF
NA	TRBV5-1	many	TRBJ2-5	TGCGCCAGCAGAACGGAGGGGGGCGAGACCCAGTACTTC	CASRTEGGETQYF
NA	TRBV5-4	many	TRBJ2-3	TGTGCCAGCAGCTCCCAAGCGAGTATTAGAGATACGCAGTATTTT	CASSSQASIRDTQYF
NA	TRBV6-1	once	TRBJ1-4	TGTGCCAGCAGTGGGGGCCCTAGTGAAAAACTGTTATTT	CASSGGPSEKLLF
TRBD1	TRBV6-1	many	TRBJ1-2	TGTGCCAGCAGTGGGATAGGGACAGGGGCATCTGGCTACACCTTC	CASSGIGTGASGYTF
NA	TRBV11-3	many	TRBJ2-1	TGTGCCAGCAGCCGACTAGGGAGCTCCTACAATGAGCAGTTCTTC	CASSRLGSSYNEQFF
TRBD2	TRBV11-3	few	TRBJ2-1	TGTGCCAGCAGCTTAAGTAGCGGGGGGGCCAGTGAGCAGTTCTTC	CASSLSSGGASEQFF
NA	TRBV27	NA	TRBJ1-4	TGTGCCAGCAGTTTAGTGGGGCAAGGGGCCACTAGAGAAAAACTGTTTTTT	CASSLVGQGATREKLFF
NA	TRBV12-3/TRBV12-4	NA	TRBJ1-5	TGTGCCAGCAGTTTTGGGCTAGGGATGGGCAATCAGCCCCAGCATTTT	CASSFGLGMGNQPQHF